The clone carrying this T cell receptor beta chain was detected only once. Per germline, CDR1 MNHEY and CDR2 SMNVEV (reference sequence). The CDR3 consists of 20 residues. V shed 5 bases and J 6 bases; nucleotides not matched to a gene: 18. Original processing notes: Amplification of reference gene primers provided the estimated nucleated cell counts. Only in-frame clones appear in the TCRdb table, and some are missing; sequencing was by immunoSEQ multiplex PCR. V and J calls plus clone size are reproduced from that table; the DNA served to infer D and trimming. The top ten clones hold approximately 9% of a sample with 100,000 to 120,000 clones, 80% to 90% of them seen once. These data are taken from a study of blood T cell repertoires in COVID-19. Study in general: Italy, Spain and the United States were the sources of the convalescent and acute COVID-19 samples. The cDNA or gDNA used as material had been derived from T cells, B-cell-depleted T cells, or PBMCs.

This receptor was taken from a woman aged 70 to 79 with acute or convalescent COVID-19. The source material was peripheral blood. The chain has TRBV27 and TRBJ2-1; 14 nucleotides match TRBD2. The CDR3 loop reads CASSIRLAGGRSAPINEQFF. CDR3 bases: TGTGCCAGCAGTATCAGACTAGCGGGGGGGCGCTCAGCCCCTATCAATGAGCAGTTCTTC.